This passage covers 5 T cell receptor beta chains from one sample sequenced in a study of blood T cells in healthy people across ages. The use of a sample-barcoded 5' primer and a J-beta primer mix characterized a second PCR of roughly 7 to 11 cycles. TCRdb independently ran MiXCR on the 5' RACE reads; one entry per CDR3 protein. The sample has 850,000 to 1,000,000 distinct CDR3 sequences; roughly 47% are singletons. Material: blood. These receptors were taken from a woman in her sixties in good health.

The J gene is TRBJ1-2, the V gene TRBV15; 7 nucleotides line up with TRBD1. Germline assignment: CDR1 LNHNV and CDR2 YYDKDF (reference sequence). The CDR3 loop spans 15 amino acids. V shed 2 bases, J shed 2 bases, and the junction held 5 bases outside the gene matches. DNA for the CDR3: TGTGCCACCAGCAGAAAGCAGGGGGGAAACTATGGCTACACCTTC. This sequence encodes CATSRKQGGNYGYTF.

This rearrangement joins TRBV5-1 to TRBJ2-5, with a tentative D call TRBD2 (6 bases). Per the germline V gene, CDR1 is SGHRS and CDR2 is YFSETQ. The CDR3 contains 15 residues. The V end lost 4 bases, the J end lost 2 bases, and 15 bases lay between the germline ends. CDR3 sequence (DNA): TGCGCCAGCAGCCAAACCACCGGGAGACAAGAGACCCAGTACTTC. Its translation: CASSQTTGRQETQYF.

The chain carries TRBV6-1 and TRBJ1-2, with a possible D match to TRBD1 (5 bases). The germline gives CDR1 MNHNS, CDR2 SASEGT. The CDR3 length is 14 residues. V gave up 4 bases and J gave up 8 bases, with 17 bases separating them. DNA for the CDR3: TGTGCCAGCAGTGCGCATTACCAGGGTGTGGGCTACACCTTC. The encoded protein is CASSAHYQGVGYTF.

This clonotype was detected a few times. This rearrangement joins TRBV7-2 to TRBJ2-1; TRBD2 might be the D (5 bases). Germline CDR1 is SGHTA and CDR2 is FQGNSA. V lost 4 bases to trimming and J lost 10 bases, with 14 bases between them. This CDR3 contains 13 residues. The CDR3 reads CASSSRTGIEQFF. CDR3 sequence (DNA): TGTGCCAGCAGCTCGCGAACCGGGATAGAGCAGTTCTTC.

In DNA form, the CDR3 reads TGTGCCAGCAGCCCCCCCGGACTTGGTTTCAGGAAGACCCAGTACTTC. It yields the protein CASSPPGLGFRKTQYF. This chain connects TRBV7-2 to TRBJ2-5; TRBD2 might be the D (5 bases). The CDR3 is 16 residues long. CDR1 and CDR2 from the germline V gene are SGHTA and FQGNSA. Deletions cut 5 bases from V and 6 bases from J, with 22 bases between.